Presented here are 5 T cell receptor beta chains from one specimen sequenced in a study of T cells after yellow fever vaccination. MiXCR was run by TCRdb on the 5' RACE reads, yielding one entry per CDR3 protein. The table lists fewer than 400,000 distinct CDR3 sequences, around 10% of them singletons. The input for sequencing was CD4+ T cells sorted from PBMCs, taken 45 days after the yellow fever booster vaccination. These receptors all come from a man between 18 and 29 years old who received the YFV17D yellow fever vaccine.

This chain connects TRBV6-2 or TRBV6-3 to TRBJ2-5, with D possibly TRBD2 on 7 matching bases. The CDR3 has 15 residues. In germline, CDR1 is MNHEY, CDR2 SVGEGT. V was trimmed by 6 bases and J by 5 bases, leaving 19 bases between them. The CDR3 loop is CASSSVGGPWETQYF. CDR3 nucleotide sequence: TGTGCCAGCAGCTCCGTCGGGGGGCCCTGGGAGACCCAGTACTTC.

The rearrangement joins TRBV9 to TRBJ2-5, with 9 bases fitting TRBD1. The length of the CDR3 is 16 residues. Germline values: CDR1 SGDLS, CDR2 YYNGEE. The trim removed 0 bases at V and 4 bases at J, leaving 7 bases unmatched. CDR3 nucleotide sequence: TGTGCCAGCAGCGTAGCTACGACAGGGGGTGGAGAGACCCAGTACTTC. Translated, it gives CASSVATTGGGETQYF.

V and J are TRBV4-1 and TRBJ2-1, with a possible D match to TRBD2 (5 bases). V shed 0 bases and J shed 8 bases, with 14 bases lying between them. The CDR3 extends over 15 amino acids. The germline V gene has CDR1 MGHRA and CDR2 YSYEKL. The CDR3 DNA reads as TGCGCCAGCAGCCAAGAGCGACGGGGAGTCGATGAGCAGTTCTTC. This sequence encodes CASSQERRGVDEQFF.

This clonotype occurred a few times. The gene calls are TRBV20-1 and TRBJ2-3; no definite D call. With 5 bases removed from V and 0 bases from J, the gap between germline ends came to 21 bases. The CDR3 loop spans 17 amino acids. Germline V gene sequence: CDR1 DFQATT, CDR2 SNEGSKA (reference sequence). The CDR3 DNA sequence: TGCAGTGCTCTCCCACTGGCGTTCCCCTCTAGCACAGATACGCAGTATTTT. Translating it yields CSALPLAFPSSTDTQYF.

The CDR3 sequence: CASSAVGGKETQYF. CDR3 nucleotides: TGTGCCAGCAGCGCCGTGGGGGGGAAAGAGACCCAGTACTTC. The chain employs TRBV6-5 and TRBJ2-5; 7 bases map to TRBD2. This CDR3 spans 14 amino acids. Germline values: CDR1 MNHEY, CDR2 SVGAGI. V shed 6 bases and J 3 bases; nucleotides not matched to a gene: 7.